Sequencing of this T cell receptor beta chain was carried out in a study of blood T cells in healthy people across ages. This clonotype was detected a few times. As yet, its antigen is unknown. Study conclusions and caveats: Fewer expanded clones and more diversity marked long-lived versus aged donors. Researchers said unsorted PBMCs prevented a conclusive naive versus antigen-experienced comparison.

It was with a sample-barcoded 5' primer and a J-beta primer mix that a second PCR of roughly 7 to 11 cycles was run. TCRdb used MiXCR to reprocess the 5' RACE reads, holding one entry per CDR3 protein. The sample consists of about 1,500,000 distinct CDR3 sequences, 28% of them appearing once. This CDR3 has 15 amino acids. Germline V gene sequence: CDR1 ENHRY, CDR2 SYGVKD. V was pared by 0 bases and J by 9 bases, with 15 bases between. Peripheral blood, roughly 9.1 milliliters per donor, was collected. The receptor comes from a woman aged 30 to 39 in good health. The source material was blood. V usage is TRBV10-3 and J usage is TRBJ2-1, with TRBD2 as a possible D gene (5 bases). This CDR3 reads CAISESTRGSGEQFF. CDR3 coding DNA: TGTGCCATCAGTGAGTCGACTCGCGGGTCAGGTGAGCAGTTCTTC.